A single sample is the source of the 9 T cell receptor beta chains below, sequenced in a study of blood T cell repertoires in COVID-19. Here immunoSEQ multiplex PCR was the method, and the copy in TCRdb shows in-frame clones only, minus some. The sample carries under 300,000 clones, over 70% recorded once. The sequenced sample consisted of peripheral blood. These receptors all come from a man older than 75 with acute or convalescent COVID-19.

This chain joins TRBV19 and TRBJ1-5; D is unresolved. Germline values: CDR1 LNHDA, CDR2 SQIVND (reference sequence). CDR3 length: 14 residues. V was pared by 1 base and J by 4 bases, with 8 bases between. CDR3 bases: TGTGCCAGTAGTATAGTGAGAAGTAATCAGCCCCAGCATTTT. Protein product: CASSIVRSNQPQHF.

Only a few counts were recorded for this clone. The gene calls are TRBV6-5 and TRBJ1-1; D call uncertain. The CDR3 runs to 14 residues. Germline loops: CDR1 MNHEY, CDR2 SVGAGI. V was shortened by 6 bases and J by 0 bases, with 11 bases between the two germline ends. The CDR3 region is CASSFQRMNTEAFF. Written as DNA, the CDR3 is TGTGCCAGCAGCTTCCAGAGGATGAACACTGAAGCTTTCTTT.

The chain recombines TRBV2 with TRBJ2-1, with D perhaps TRBD2 (5 bases). With 3 bases removed from V and 3 bases from J, the gap between germline ends came to 15 bases. CDR1 is SNHLY, CDR2 FYNNEI, per germline. The CDR3 runs to 16 residues. CDR3 sequence: CASSDGGPIDYNEQFF. CDR3 sequence (DNA): TGTGCCAGCAGTGATGGAGGCCCCATCGACTACAATGAGCAGTTCTTC.

This clone has just one count. The chain combines TRBV5-1 with TRBJ2-3; D is unclear. V was shortened by 0 bases and J by 1 base, with 9 bases between the two germline ends. Germline assignment: CDR1 SGHRS and CDR2 YFSETQ. The CDR3 covers 15 residues. The CDR3 here is CASSLESSGTDTQYF. The CDR3 nucleotides read TGCGCCAGCAGCTTGGAAAGCTCGGGCACAGATACGCAGTATTTT. The full variable domain, rest sourced from reference TRBV5-1 and TRBJ2-3, is KAGVTQTPRYLIKTRGQQVTLSCSPISGHRSVSWYQQTPGQGLQFLFEYFSETQRNKGNFPGRFSGRQFSNSRSEMNVSTLELGDSALYLCASSLESSGTDTQYFGPGTRLTVL.

The chain combines TRBV12-3 or TRBV12-4 with TRBJ2-3, with no clear D. V lost 5 bases, J lost 4 bases, and 7 bases lay in between. This CDR3 is 12 amino acids long. In DNA, the CDR3 is TGTGCCAGCAGTCCTATCTCAGATACGCAGTATTTT. The encoded protein is CASSPISDTQYF.

This chain joins TRBV4-1 and TRBJ2-2; D is perhaps TRBD2 (6 bases). The V gene's germline CDR1 is MGHRA and CDR2 YSYEKL. The CDR3 is 15 residues long. V shed 8 bases and J shed 1 base, with 14 bases lying between them. The CDR3 DNA is TGCGCCAGCGGCAAGGGAGCGGGGAACACCGGGGAGCTGTTTTTT. Translating gives CASGKGAGNTGELFF.

This chain uses TRBV29-1 with TRBJ2-1, with D unresolved. Germline lookup yields CDR1 SQVTM and CDR2 ANQGSEA. The CDR3 runs 12 residues. Trimming took 4 bases from V and 5 from J, leaving 9 bases between them. The CDR3 nucleotides read TGCAGCGTTGCCCGGGTCAACAATGAGCAGTTCTTC. Amino acid sequence: CSVARVNNEQFF.

The V gene is TRBV5-1, the J gene TRBJ1-1, with TRBD1 matching over 7 bases. The CDR3 sequence is 15 residues long. V trimming: 3 bases; J trimming: 1 base; junction bases outside the gene matches: 6. Germline V gene sequence: CDR1 SGHRS, CDR2 YFSETQ. CDR3 nucleotide sequence: TGCGCCAGCAGCTCACGGACAGGTTCGAACACTGAAGCTTTCTTT. It translates to CASSSRTGSNTEAFF. Looking up the rest from reference TRBV5-1 and TRBJ1-1 gives the full variable domain: KAGVTQTPRYLIKTRGQQVTLSCSPISGHRSVSWYQQTPGQGLQFLFEYFSETQRNKGNFPGRFSGRQFSNSRSEMNVSTLELGDSALYLCASSSRTGSNTEAFFGQGTRLTVV.

This chain connects TRBV18 to TRBJ1-4, with TRBD1 identical over 9 bases. Germline CDR1 KGHSH, CDR2 LQKENI. J was trimmed by 7 bases and V by 5 bases; bases with no gene match: 5. The CDR3 extends over 14 amino acids. DNA of the CDR3: TGTGCCAGCTCAACGGGACAGGGTATTGAAAAACTGTTTTTT. Amino acids: CASSTGQGIEKLFF.